Listed here is a single TCR beta chain. Its specificity is not known. The record originates from a study of neoadjuvant anti-PD-1 for oral cavity cancer. Six replicates per PBMC sample, mostly from 400 to 500 ng of genomic DNA. Produced via immunoSEQ multiplex PCR; TCRdb's table is partial and in-frame only. Of 30,000 to 35,000 clones in the sample, just under 90% were seen once. Trimming took 2 bases from V and 4 from J; bases not matched to a gene: 2. Germline V gene lookup returns CDR1 KGHSH and CDR2 LQKENI. The CDR3 totals 14 residues. Points from the study as a whole: After neoadjuvant nivolumab, PBMC T cell clonality was significantly higher in non-responders than responders.

Here the sequenced sample was PBMCs, taken before nivolumab (anti-PD-1) treatment. The chain is built from TRBV18 and TRBJ2-7; 10 bases are a match to TRBD2. The receptor was derived from a person aged 35-79 years with oral cavity squamous cell carcinoma. The CDR3 coding sequence is TGTGCCAGCTCACCAGCTAGCGGGGGATACGAGCAGTACTTC. Its protein product is CASSPASGGYEQYF.